This entry concerns a single TCR beta chain. What it binds is not known. Healthy Caucasian individuals made up all the donors. A universal primer site was added by template switching, and unique molecular identifiers were carried by the cDNA. TCRdb re-derived calls from the 5' RACE reads in MiXCR, one entry per CDR3 protein. Of 1,800,000 or so distinct CDR3 sequences detected, about 30% appear once; the ten largest clones hold 0.27%. Germline V CDR1 and CDR2: ENHRY, SYGVKD. The CDR3 length is 15 residues. The V gene lost 0 bases and the J gene lost 2 bases, with 11 bases spanning the gap. The data are from a study of identical twins. Whole-study findings and limits: An excess of low generation probability was shown by twin-shared out-of-frame alpha sequences.

The specimen was cord blood. This sequence was found in a newborn girl in good health. This sequence joins TRBV10-3 and TRBJ2-7; D not resolved. CDR3 loop: CAISESAVSPYEQYF. In DNA, the CDR3 is TGTGCCATCAGTGAGTCGGCAGTTTCCCCCTACGAGCAGTACTTC.